This TCR beta chain was recovered during a study of shared clonotypes between healthy human individuals. Study-wide background: The donor group consisted of a couple of women and a few men, aged 18 to 49.

The genomic DNA of each subset was split evenly across several immunoSEQ plates. Sorted-subset replicate PCR reactions contained roughly 200 ng DNA, corresponding to tens of thousands of T cell genomes. Only in-frame clones appear in the TCRdb table, and some are missing; sequencing was by immunoSEQ multiplex PCR. The sample lists some 580,000 clones; more than 95% were seen once. The naive CD8 population came from CD45RO-negative cells selected for CCR7, without terminally differentiated effector memory CD45RA+ cells. Caucasian adults residing in Nashville, Tennessee made up all the donors. Germline-derived CDR1 and CDR2 are SEHNR and FQNEAQ (reference sequence). Trimming pared 5 bases from V and 10 bases from J, leaving 13 bases between. CDR3 length: 12 amino acids.

The sequence was collected from a man younger than 45 in good health. Material for sequencing was naive CD8+ T cells sorted from blood. The chain carries TRBV7-9 and TRBJ2-3; D assignment may be TRBD1 or TRBD2 (5 bases each). This chain's CDR3 is CASSLGVEAQYF. CDR3 sequence (DNA): TGTGCCAGCAGCCTGGGGGTAGAGGCGCAGTATTTT.